Listed here are 21 T cell receptor beta chains from one sample, sequenced in a study of vaccination effects on CD4 cells after COVID-19. Their specific antigens are unknown. Clones were sequenced by immunoSEQ multiplex PCR, and TCRdb holds only the in-frame ones, with some missing. The table lists about 70,000 clones, 60% to 75% of them singletons. ViraFEST used viral peptide pools to expand antigen-specific CD4+ T cells before sequencing. Researchers isolated CD4+ T cells once approximately eleven days of culture had elapsed. By PCR, the person was confirmed to have had SARS-CoV-2 infection between March and December 2020. Specimen: CD4+ T cells from PBMCs cultured with HIV peptides, collected before COVID-19 vaccination. Regarding subset: HIV-1 Nef peptide pool negative control/reference culture. The receptors originated from a human donor who had a prior SARS-CoV-2 infection.

This clone was found a few times. This chain joins TRBV13 and TRBJ2-3, with 10 bases fitting TRBD1. V gave up 4 bases and J gave up 9 bases; unmatched junction bases: 16. Germline CDR1 PRHDT, CDR2 FYEKMQ (reference sequence). CDR3 size: 17 residues. The CDR3 coding sequence is TGTGCCAGCAGCTACAGGGCAGGGACAGGGGTGAGTTGGACGCAGTATTTT. Translation gives CASSYRAGTGVSWTQYF. Full variable domain (outside the CDR3, taken from reference TRBV13 and TRBJ2-3): AAGVIQSPRHLIKEKRETATLKCYPIPRHDTVYWYQQGPGQDPQFLISFYEKMQSDKGSIPDRFSAQQFSDYHSELNMSSLELGDSALYFCASSYRAGTGVSWTQYFGPGTRLTVL.

V and J are TRBV7-2 and TRBJ2-3; D call uncertain. V was trimmed by 1 base and J by 2 bases, leaving 7 bases between them. Germline V lookup: CDR1 SGHTA, CDR2 FQGNSA. This CDR3 has 14 amino acids. The DNA of the CDR3 is TGTGCCAGCAGCTTAGTCGGCGACACAGATACGCAGTATTTT. Encoded protein: CASSLVGDTDTQYF.

The chain employs TRBV10-3 and TRBJ2-1; the match to TRBD2 covers 10 bases. V trimming: 0 bases; J trimming: 1 base; junction bases outside the gene matches: 3. Germline CDR1 reads ENHRY; CDR2 reads SYGVKD. This CDR3 spans 17 amino acids. The CDR3 reads CAISESVTSGSYNEQFF. The CDR3 nucleotides are TGTGCCATCAGTGAGTCGGTGACTAGCGGGTCCTACAATGAGCAGTTCTTC.

This clone was found a few times. The chain carries TRBV5-5 and TRBJ1-6, with D perhaps TRBD1 (5 bases). The CDR3 extends over 16 amino acids. V lost 0 bases to trimming and J lost 13 bases, with 20 bases between them. The V gene's germline CDR1 is SGHKS and CDR2 YYEKEE (reference sequence). CDR3 DNA sequence: TGTGCCAGCAGCTTGGTGGCAGGGACGATAGGTGGCCCCCTCCACTTT. Its translation: CASSLVAGTIGGPLHF. Combining the CDR3 with reference TRBV5-5 and TRBJ1-6 gives the whole variable domain DAGVTQSPTHLIKTRGQQVTLRCSPISGHKSVSWYQQVLGQGPQFIFQYYEKEERGRGNFPDRFSARQFPNYSSELNVNALLLGDSALYLCASSLVAGTIGGPLHFGNGTRLTVT.

The CDR3 here is CASSLRSGGGEQYF. The CDR3 DNA is TGCGCCAGCAGCTTGCGGTCAGGGGGTGGCGAGCAGTACTTC. The V gene is TRBV5-1, the J gene TRBJ2-7; 7 bases fit TRBD1. The junction had 7 bases not matched to a gene; V was cut back by 1 base and J by 6 bases. This CDR3 has 14 residues. Germline loops: CDR1 SGHRS, CDR2 YFSETQ.

This clone has only a few counts. The chain couples TRBV10-3 to TRBJ1-2, with D possibly matching TRBD1 (6 bases). Germline loops: CDR1 ENHRY, CDR2 SYGVKD. The CDR3 is 14 residues long. V was pared by 4 bases and J by 5 bases, with 14 bases between. The CDR3 region has the DNA TGTGCCATCAGTGCGTCGGACAGCGGGTATGGCTACACCTTC. Translation: CAISASDSGYGYTF.

The chain employs TRBV5-1 and TRBJ1-1; 12 bases align to TRBD1. CDR3 length equals 18 residues. V shed 3 bases, J shed 4 bases, and the junction held 13 bases outside the gene matches. CDR1 SGHRS and CDR2 YFSETQ come from the germline V gene. The CDR3 reads CASSSDPGTGGLSTEAFF. The CDR3 coding sequence is TGCGCCAGCAGCTCGGACCCCGGGACAGGGGGCCTGAGCACTGAAGCTTTCTTT. The variable domain in full, completed from reference TRBV5-1 and TRBJ1-1, reads KAGVTQTPRYLIKTRGQQVTLSCSPISGHRSVSWYQQTPGQGLQFLFEYFSETQRNKGNFPGRFSGRQFSNSRSEMNVSTLELGDSALYLCASSSDPGTGGLSTEAFFGQGTRLTVV.

This clone was detected only a few times. The chain recombines TRBV27 with TRBJ2-6, with 7 nucleotides matching TRBD2. The CDR3 length is 16 residues. The ends lost 4 bases at V and 3 bases at J; junction bases unmatched: 6. The V gene's germline CDR1 is MNHEY and CDR2 SMNVEV (reference sequence). Written as DNA, the CDR3 is TGTGCCAGCAGTTGGCGGTGGGAGGGTGGGGCCAACGTCCTGACTTTC. This sequence encodes CASSWRWEGGANVLTF.

J is TRBJ1-1 and V is TRBV9, with D hard to call. V lost 2 bases to trimming and J lost 11 bases, with 16 bases between them. The CDR3 is 13 amino acids. Per germline, CDR1 SGDLS and CDR2 YYNGEE. The CDR3 spells CASSVSGDGSAFF. CDR3 bases: TGTGCCAGCAGCGTGTCGGGTGACGGGAGCGCTTTCTTT.

The V gene is TRBV18, the J gene TRBJ2-2, with 8 bases matching TRBD2. Per the germline V gene, CDR1 is KGHSH and CDR2 is LQKENI. The V and J ends lost 5 bases and 3 bases, in that order; junction bases with no gene match: 5. CDR3 length equals 15 residues. The CDR3 spells CASSGGLVDTGELFF. The CDR3 DNA reads TGTGCCAGCTCAGGGGGACTAGTCGACACCGGGGAGCTGTTTTTT.

The chain links TRBV5-1 to TRBJ2-3, with 7 nucleotides matching TRBD2. The germline CDR1 and CDR2 sequences are SGHRS and YFSETQ. Trimming took 4 bases from V and 1 from J; bases not matched to a gene: 3. This CDR3 spans 14 amino acids. This CDR3 reads CASSPGLGTDTQYF. CDR3 bases: TGCGCCAGCAGCCCCGGACTAGGCACAGATACGCAGTATTTT.

This clone was detected once. The CDR3 coding sequence is TGCAGCGTCGGACAGGGGCCGCGGGGTGAGCAGTTCTTC. Encoded protein: CSVGQGPRGEQFF. The V and J genes are TRBV29-1 and TRBJ2-1, with TRBD1 matching over 9 bases. J lost 9 bases, V lost 6 bases, and 9 bases had no gene match. CDR3 length: 13 residues. From germline, CDR1 is SQVTM and CDR2 ANQGSEA.

This chain connects TRBV7-2 to TRBJ1-5, with D tentatively TRBD1 (5 bases). V was shortened by 3 bases and J by 6 bases, with 9 bases between the two germline ends. The CDR3 runs to 13 residues. CDR1 and CDR2 (germline): SGHTA, FQGNSA. Here the CDR3 DNA reads TGTGCCAGCAGCTTCGGGGGGGGTCAGCCCCAGCATTTT. Its translation: CASSFGGGQPQHF.

This clone was seen a single time. This sequence joins TRBV6-5 and TRBJ1-2, with 7 bases matching TRBD1. In germline, CDR1 is MNHEY, CDR2 SVGAGI. The CDR3 has 15 residues. Trimming removed 3 bases from V and 2 bases from J; junction bases left unmatched: 6. The CDR3 DNA is TGTGCCAGCAGTTATATTTCGACAGGGAACTATGGCTACACCTTC. It translates to CASSYISTGNYGYTF.

This chain links TRBV5-4 with TRBJ2-2, with a possible D match to TRBD2 (5 bases). This CDR3 has 14 amino acids. V gave up 4 bases and J gave up 4 bases, with 11 bases separating them. The germline V gene encodes CDR1 SGHNT and CDR2 YYREEE (reference sequence). The CDR3 here is CASSTGEGTGELFF. The CDR3 region has the DNA TGTGCCAGCAGCACTGGTGAGGGCACCGGGGAGCTGTTTTTT.

The chain uses TRBV6-2 or TRBV6-3 and TRBJ2-3; D not resolved. The length of the CDR3 is 16 residues. V was clipped by 0 bases and J by 2 bases, with 12 bases between them. Germline V CDR1 and CDR2: MNHEY, SVGEGT. This CDR3 reads CASSYSGKDVTDTQYF. CDR3 bases: TGTGCCAGCAGTTACTCGGGGAAGGATGTCACAGATACGCAGTATTTT.

The chain links TRBV30 to TRBJ1-2; D might be TRBD1 (6 bases). The CDR3 sequence is 11 residues long. Germline lookup yields CDR1 GTSNPN and CDR2 SVGIG (reference sequence). V was pared by 8 bases and J by 7 bases, with 14 bases between. CDR3 DNA sequence: TGTGCCGCCGGGGGGGCCGGTGGCTACACCTTC. Translated, it gives CAAGGAGGYTF.

This clone appeared a few times. The J gene is TRBJ2-7, the V gene TRBV6-5; D gene uncertain. Trimming shortened V by 0 bases and J by 7 bases, and 16 bases separated the two germline ends. The CDR3 length is 15 residues. Germline-derived CDR1 and CDR2 are MNHEY and SVGAGI. The CDR3 is CASSYSSTYKQEQYF. In DNA, the CDR3 is TGTGCCAGCAGTTACTCGAGTACGTACAAACAGGAGCAGTACTTC.

The CDR3 region has the DNA TGTGCCAGCAGTTACGAAACAGGGTCCGGGGCCAACGTCCTGACTTTC. Protein product: CASSYETGSGANVLTF. This chain connects TRBV6-2 or TRBV6-3 to TRBJ2-6; D may be TRBD1 (6 bases). Germline CDR1 MNHEY, CDR2 SVGEGT. The CDR3 is made up of 16 amino acids. Trimming shortened V by 2 bases and J by 4 bases, and 12 bases separated the two germline ends.

The chain carries TRBV27 and TRBJ1-2, with 10 bases identical to TRBD1. The CDR3 extends over 19 amino acids. Per the germline V gene, CDR1 is MNHEY and CDR2 is SMNVEV (reference sequence). Trimming removed 4 bases from V and 2 bases from J; junction bases left unmatched: 16. This chain's CDR3 is CASSSIQFTPGQGNYGYTF. CDR3 bases: TGTGCCAGCAGTTCCATCCAATTCACCCCGGGACAGGGGAACTATGGCTACACCTTC.

This rearrangement joins TRBV7-2 to TRBJ2-1; the D gene is possibly TRBD2 (6 bases). Trimming took 1 base from V and 7 from J, leaving 14 bases between them. The CDR3 contains 15 residues. Germline assignment: CDR1 SGHTA and CDR2 FQGNSA. The CDR3 DNA is TGTGCCAGCAGCTTAGGCGGCGGGGTGGTAAATGAGCAGTTCTTC. Its translation: CASSLGGGVVNEQFF. The full variable domain, completed using reference TRBV7-2 and TRBJ2-1, is GAGVSQSPSNKVTEKGKDVELRCDPISGHTALYWYRQSLGQGLEFLIYFQGNSAPDKSGLPSDRFSAERTGGSVSTLTIQRTQQEDSAVYLCASSLGGGVVNEQFFGPGTRLTVL.